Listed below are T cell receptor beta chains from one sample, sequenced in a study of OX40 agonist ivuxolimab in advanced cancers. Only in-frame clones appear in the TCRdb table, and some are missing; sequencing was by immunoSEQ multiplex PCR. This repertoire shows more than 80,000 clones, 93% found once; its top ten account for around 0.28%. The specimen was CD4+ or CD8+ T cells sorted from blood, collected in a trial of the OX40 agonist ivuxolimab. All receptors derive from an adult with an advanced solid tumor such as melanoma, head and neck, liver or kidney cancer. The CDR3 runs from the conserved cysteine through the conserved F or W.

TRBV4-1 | CASSHRVRNQPQHF
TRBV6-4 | CASSDSMRSLNTEAFF
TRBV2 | CASSGRTGVRQPQHF
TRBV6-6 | CASTTGTYNEQFF
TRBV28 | CASTPGGHGYGYTF
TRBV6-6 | CASSYSTANTEAFF
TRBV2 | CASSMDGSSGANVLTF
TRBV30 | CAWSVRGDQPQHF
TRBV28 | CASMRGLAGVDEQFF
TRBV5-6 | CASSLLGQYNEQFF
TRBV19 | CASSIAGGVYNEQFF
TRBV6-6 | CASSYSGTDDTIYF
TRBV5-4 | CASSSKPGAGSYEQYF
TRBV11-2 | CASSLDLPSRAQYF
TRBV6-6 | CAVSSPIIDTQYF
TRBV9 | CASSRTGTPGNTIYF
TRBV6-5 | CASSYPQGPSYEQYF
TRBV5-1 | CASSPTRLRGYTF
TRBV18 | CASSPPGQPQHF
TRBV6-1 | CASRIREDQPQHF
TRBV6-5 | CASNEGQSTDTQYF
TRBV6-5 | CASRLPTLDTQYF
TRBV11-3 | CASSLGGGASGELFF
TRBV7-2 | CASSVYRGSLYGYTF
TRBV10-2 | CASRTGLRNYGYTF
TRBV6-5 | CASKTGDSGNTIYF
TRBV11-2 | CASSPRRSVTDTQYF
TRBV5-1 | CASSLGGLNQPQHF